The present entry profiles one TCR beta chain with its context. The sample comes from a study of CXCR3-negative and CXCR3-positive naive CD8 T cells. Germline V gives CDR1 DFQATT, CDR2 SNEGSKA (reference sequence). The length of the CDR3 is 15 residues. Via 5' RACE with UMI labels, TRB cDNA libraries were prepared. TCRdb re-called the 5' RACE reads, yielding one record per CDR3 amino acid sequence without DNA. This listing includes about 81,000 distinct CDR3 sequences. The sequence was collected from a human donor in good health. Some clones in this sample may be carry-over from other donors' samples. The chain recombines TRBV20-1 with TRBJ2-7; the TCRdb D gene call, TRBD1, has no DNA to confirm it. Sequencing used naive CXCR3- CD8+ T cells from blood. Documented subset: CD45RO-CCR7+CD27+CD95- naive CD8+ T cells lacking CXCR3 (TNR3-). CDR3: CSARTKRTSVNEQYF.